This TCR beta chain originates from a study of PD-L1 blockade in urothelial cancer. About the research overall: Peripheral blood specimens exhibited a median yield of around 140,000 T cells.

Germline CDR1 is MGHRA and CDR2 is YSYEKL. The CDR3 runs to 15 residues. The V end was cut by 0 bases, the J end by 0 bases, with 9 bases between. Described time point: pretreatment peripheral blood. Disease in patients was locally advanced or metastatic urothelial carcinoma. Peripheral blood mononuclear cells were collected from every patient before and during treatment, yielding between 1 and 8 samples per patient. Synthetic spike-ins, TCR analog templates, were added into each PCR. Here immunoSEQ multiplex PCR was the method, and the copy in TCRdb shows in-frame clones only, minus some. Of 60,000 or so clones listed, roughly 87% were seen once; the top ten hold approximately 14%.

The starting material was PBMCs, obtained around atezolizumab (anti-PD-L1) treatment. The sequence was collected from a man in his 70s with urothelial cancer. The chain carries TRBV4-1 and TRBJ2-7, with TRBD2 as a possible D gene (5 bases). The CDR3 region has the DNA TGCGCCAGCAGCCAAGATCCGGGGAGCTCCTACGAGCAGTACTTC. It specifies CASSQDPGSSYEQYF.